The entry below gives a single TCR beta chain sequence along with its context. Its antigen is unidentified. V was pared by 2 bases and J by 2 bases, with 13 bases between. The germline V gene has CDR1 SGHNT and CDR2 YYREEE (reference sequence). The CDR3 is 15 amino acids. Data came from immunoSEQ multiplex PCR; TCRdb stores just in-frame clones and leaves some out. The sample lists around 300,000 clones; 88% were seen once. This specimen belongs to a study of cytomegalovirus exposure and HLA in healthy donors. Study results and caveats: Researchers reported that a few CMV-associated chains were confirmed in vitro as CMV antigen-specific.

The donors were in the roughly 120-subject validation cohort, distinct from the approximately 670-subject first cohort. The rearrangement links TRBV5-4 to TRBJ1-2; D is perhaps TRBD1 (5 bases). This TCR was recovered from a young woman in good health and CMV-seronegative. The sample comprised PBMCs. CDR3: CASSLNNRRNYGYTF. The CDR3 DNA reads TGTGCCAGCAGCTTAAATAACAGGAGAAACTATGGCTACACCTTC.